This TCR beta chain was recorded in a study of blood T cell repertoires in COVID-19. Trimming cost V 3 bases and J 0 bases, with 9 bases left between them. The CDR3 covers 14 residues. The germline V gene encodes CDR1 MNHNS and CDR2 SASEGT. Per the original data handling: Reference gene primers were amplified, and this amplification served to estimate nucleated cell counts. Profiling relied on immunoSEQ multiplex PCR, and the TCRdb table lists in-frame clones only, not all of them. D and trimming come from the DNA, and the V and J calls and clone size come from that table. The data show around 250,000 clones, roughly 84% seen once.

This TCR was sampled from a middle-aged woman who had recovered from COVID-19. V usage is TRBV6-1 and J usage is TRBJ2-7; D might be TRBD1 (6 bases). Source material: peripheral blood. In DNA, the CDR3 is TGTGCCAGCAGTGACAGGGGCGACTCCTACGAGCAGTACTTC. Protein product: CASSDRGDSYEQYF.